A single TCR beta chain is shown here with its context. Trimming removed 5 bases from V and 7 bases from J; junction bases left unmatched: 8. The germline V gene encodes CDR1 MNHNY and CDR2 SVGAGI (reference sequence). The CDR3 spans 14 residues. Some clones are missing from TCRdb's copy, which holds only in-frame ones; the method was immunoSEQ multiplex PCR. This table has around 95,000 clones, about 85% appearing once. The data were obtained in a study of cytomegalovirus exposure and HLA in healthy donors. V gene TRBV6-6 combines with J gene TRBJ2-7, with 10 bases lining up with TRBD2. Sequencing was performed on PBMCs. This receptor was identified in a young man in good health and CMV-seropositive. This CDR3 reads CASSRLAGVVEQYF. The CDR3 DNA reads TGTGCCAGCAGTCGTCTAGCGGGAGTTGTGGAGCAGTACTTC.